The 24 T cell receptor beta chains given below trace back to one sample, sequenced in a study of cytomegalovirus exposure and HLA in healthy donors. In the PCR, 60 Vbeta and 13 Jbeta primers were used. Data came from immunoSEQ multiplex PCR; TCRdb stores just in-frame clones and leaves some out. Of 98,000 or so clones in the sample, roughly four fifths are singletons; the top ten hold roughly 8%. Sequenced material: PBMCs. These receptors were taken from a female donor in good health and CMV-seronegative.

CDR3 residues: CAGGVAKNIQYF. The CDR3, as DNA: TGTGCCGGAGGGGTAGCCAAAAACATTCAGTACTTC. This sequence joins TRBV5-3 and TRBJ2-4, with a possible D match to TRBD2 (6 bases). TRBV5-3 is annotated as an ORF whose role is uncertain. V dropped 10 bases and J dropped 0 bases, with 8 bases sitting between them. The CDR3 consists of 12 residues.

This clone was found a few times. The V call is TRBV28, the J call TRBJ2-1; TRBD2 matches at 10 bases. The CDR3 has 19 residues. Germline V CDR1 and CDR2: MDHEN, SYDVKM. J lost 0 bases, V lost 1 base, and 9 bases had no gene match. CDR3 nucleotide sequence: TGTGCCAGCAGTTTATTGGGGGGGACTAGCGATAGCTCCTACAATGAGCAGTTCTTC. Its protein is CASSLLGGTSDSSYNEQFF.

The chain recombines TRBV19 with TRBJ1-5, with TRBD1 matching over 8 bases. The junction had 4 bases not matched to a gene; V was cut back by 4 bases and J by 5 bases. Germline loops: CDR1 LNHDA, CDR2 SQIVND (reference sequence). The CDR3 length is 14 residues. In DNA form, the CDR3 reads TGTGCCAGTAGTAGACAGGGGTTTGATCAGCCCCAGCATTTT. Protein sequence: CASSRQGFDQPQHF.

This chain connects TRBV5-4 to TRBJ2-3; TRBD2 matches 10 bases. J lost 0 bases, V lost 0 bases, and 4 bases had no gene match. CDR3 length: 17 residues. Per the germline V gene, CDR1 is SGHNT and CDR2 is YYREEE (reference sequence). For the CDR3, the DNA is TGTGCCAGCAGCTTGGGGCCTAGCGGGGGAAGCACAGATACGCAGTATTTT. Its protein is CASSLGPSGGSTDTQYF.

The chain employs TRBV28 and TRBJ1-5, with D possibly being TRBD1 (5 bases). The CDR3 is 19 amino acids. Germline CDR1 is MDHEN and CDR2 is SYDVKM. V shed 0 bases and J shed 0 bases, with 18 bases lying between them. Here the CDR3 DNA reads TGTGCCAGCAGTTTATGGTTGAGAGACGACAGTTATAGCAATCAGCCCCAGCATTTT. It yields the protein CASSLWLRDDSYSNQPQHF.

J is TRBJ2-7 and V is TRBV30; TRBD2 matches 9 bases. The ends lost 4 bases at V and 7 bases at J; junction bases unmatched: 11. CDR3 size: 14 residues. Germline-derived CDR1 and CDR2 are GTSNPN and SVGIG (reference sequence). CDR3 region: CAWKKKPSGGEQYF. The CDR3 DNA sequence: TGTGCCTGGAAAAAAAAACCAAGCGGGGGGGAGCAGTACTTC.

The chain recombines TRBV9 with TRBJ1-4; TRBD1 matches 7 bases. Per germline, CDR1 SGDLS and CDR2 YYNGEE. This CDR3 has 15 amino acids. V trimming: 1 base; J trimming: 5 bases; junction bases outside the gene matches: 5. The CDR3 sequence: CASSVRAGGNEKLFF. As DNA, the CDR3 is TGTGCCAGCAGCGTAAGGGCAGGGGGAAATGAAAAACTGTTTTTT.

Only a few counts were recorded for this clone. The V gene is TRBV11-2, the J gene TRBJ2-7; D is possibly TRBD1 (5 bases). Germline-derived CDR1 and CDR2 are SGHAT and FQNNGV. Trimming pared 1 base from V and 2 bases from J, leaving 12 bases between. The CDR3 runs to 15 residues. This CDR3 reads CASSLGVGRAYEQYF. The CDR3 region has the DNA TGTGCCAGCAGCTTAGGCGTGGGCAGGGCCTACGAGCAGTACTTC.

The CDR3 protein is CASRRTSGSPSYEQYF. The CDR3 DNA follows: TGTGCCAGCAGAAGGACTAGCGGGTCACCCTCCTACGAGCAGTACTTC. The chain carries TRBV13 and TRBJ2-7; 11 bases fit TRBD2. Germline trimming cut 6 bases from V and 0 bases from J; bases unmatched to any gene: 7. The CDR3 consists of 16 residues. Germline CDR1 is PRHDT and CDR2 is FYEKMQ (reference sequence).

Details on this clone: At one of its ends the junction is not consistent with the germline gene, which may arise from a read error. The chain combines TRBV4-2 with TRBJ2-4, with 8 bases matching TRBD1. CDR3 length: 18 amino acids. Germline V gives CDR1 LGHNA, CDR2 YNFKEQ. This CDR3 reads CASSPKRDRWLPKNSQYF. The CDR3 DNA follows: TGTGCCAGCAGCCCAAAAAGGGACAGGTGGTTGCCAAAAAACAGTCAGTACTTC.

V and J are TRBV19 and TRBJ1-3, with 7 bases matching TRBD1. Germline CDR1 LNHDA, CDR2 SQIVND (reference sequence). There are 16 residues in the CDR3. Trimming removed 4 bases from V and 2 bases from J; junction bases left unmatched: 8. The chain's CDR3 is CASSTTRQGPGNTIYF. The DNA for the CDR3 is TGTGCCAGTAGTACCACTCGACAGGGACCTGGAAACACCATATATTTT.

J is TRBJ2-6 and V is TRBV30; D unresolved. CDR3 size: 13 residues. V lost 7 bases to trimming and J lost 2 bases, with 9 bases between them. The germline V gene has CDR1 GTSNPN and CDR2 SVGIG (reference sequence). This CDR3 reads CASGGAGANVLTF. The CDR3 nucleotides are TGTGCCTCCGGCGGAGCTGGGGCCAACGTCCTGACTTTC.

Points on this clone: Other DNA variants within this sample encode the same CDR3. This chain connects TRBV5-1 to TRBJ2-7; no firm D call. The germline V and J ends were trimmed by 0 bases and 0 bases, with 10 bases remaining between them. In germline, CDR1 is SGHRS, CDR2 YFSETQ. The CDR3 spans 15 residues. CDR3 sequence (DNA): TGCGCCAGCAGCTTGGGGCAGACAAGCTCCTACGAGCAGTACTTC. Amino acids: CASSLGQTSSYEQYF.

This clone was counted once. The chain joins TRBV10-3 to TRBJ1-1; D is ambiguous. The CDR3 sequence is 15 residues long. In germline, CDR1 is ENHRY, CDR2 SYGVKD. V lost 4 bases and J lost 1, with 13 bases in between. CDR3 protein: CAISGRLGTNTEAFF. As DNA, the CDR3 is TGTGCCATCAGTGGGCGCCTAGGCACGAACACTGAAGCTTTCTTT.

The chain recombines TRBV30 with TRBJ2-3; D gene unclear. The ends were cut back, 0 bases at V and 0 bases at J, with 10 bases in the middle. Looked up from germline, CDR1 is GTSNPN and CDR2 is SVGIG (reference sequence). The CDR3 is 15 residues long. This chain's CDR3 is CAWSVRFSSTDTQYF. The CDR3 DNA follows: TGTGCCTGGAGTGTACGGTTCTCCAGCACAGATACGCAGTATTTT.

V is TRBV13 and J is TRBJ2-7; 7 positions agree with TRBD2. With V trimmed by 5 bases and J by 5 bases, 6 bases remained unmatched. The germline V gene encodes CDR1 PRHDT and CDR2 FYEKMQ (reference sequence). The CDR3 has 13 residues. CDR3 sequence (DNA): TGTGCCAGCAGCCCCCCGGGAGGCCACGAGCAGTACTTC. Encoded protein: CASSPPGGHEQYF.

The count of this clone is one. The V call is TRBV9, the J call TRBJ2-2; unclear D gene. V was clipped by 4 bases and J by 2 bases, with 3 bases between them. Germline lookup yields CDR1 SGDLS and CDR2 YYNGEE. The CDR3 has 12 residues. CDR3 residues: CASSLNTGELFF. The CDR3 nucleotides are TGTGCCAGCAGCCTAAACACCGGGGAGCTGTTTTTT.

This clone came up a few times. The V gene is TRBV19, the J gene TRBJ1-2, with TRBD1 as a possible D gene (5 bases). V was clipped by 1 base and J by 4 bases, with 10 bases between them. Germline V lookup: CDR1 LNHDA, CDR2 SQIVND (reference sequence). The CDR3 extends over 14 amino acids. DNA for the CDR3: TGTGCCAGTAGTATAGCGGGCAGGGTCTATGGCTACACCTTC. It translates to CASSIAGRVYGYTF.

The rearrangement links TRBV6-5 to TRBJ1-4; D unclear. The ends were cut back, 6 bases at V and 5 bases at J, with 13 bases in the middle. The CDR3 has 14 amino acids. CDR1 is MNHEY, CDR2 SVGAGI, per germline. DNA of the CDR3: TGTGCCAGCAGAGAGGGCGGATCGAATGAAAAACTGTTTTTT. Amino acid sequence: CASREGGSNEKLFF.

The chain uses TRBV7-9 and TRBJ1-1; D not certain. Trimming left V 1 base short and J 6 bases short, with 21 bases between. Per the germline V gene, CDR1 is SEHNR and CDR2 is FQNEAQ (reference sequence). CDR3 length equals 17 residues. CDR3 sequence (DNA): TGTGCCAGCAGCTTAGTCAGTATGTCAGTTCAAGTTTCTGAAGCTTTCTTT. Amino acid sequence: CASSLVSMSVQVSEAFF. Supplemented by reference TRBV7-9 and TRBJ1-1, the full variable domain reads DTGVSQNPRHKITKRGQNVTFRCDPISEHNRLYWYRQTLGQGPEFLTYFQNEAQLEKSRLLSDRFSAERPKGSFSTLEIQRTEQGDSAMYLCASSLVSMSVQVSEAFFGQGTRLTVV.

The chain is built from TRBV28 and TRBJ2-5; 9 bases match TRBD2. Germline V gene lookup returns CDR1 MDHEN and CDR2 SYDVKM. The ends lost 5 bases at V and 1 base at J; junction bases unmatched: 2. CDR3 length: 14 amino acids. This chain's CDR3 is CASSLAGLQETQYF. The CDR3 region has the DNA TGTGCCAGCAGTCTAGCGGGGCTCCAAGAGACCCAGTACTTC.

This clone was found once. The CDR3 DNA is TGTGCCTGGAACGACAGGGGCACTGAAGCTTTCTTT. Protein sequence: CAWNDRGTEAFF. The rearrangement links TRBV30 to TRBJ1-1, with TRBD1 matching over 8 bases. With 4 bases clipped from V and 4 bases from J, the junction kept 2 bases outside the gene matches. Germline V gene sequence: CDR1 GTSNPN, CDR2 SVGIG (reference sequence). The CDR3 contains 12 residues.

The rearrangement uses TRBV27 and TRBJ1-1; TRBD1 might be the D (5 bases). V was clipped by 8 bases and J by 6 bases, with 22 bases between them. The germline V gene has CDR1 MNHEY and CDR2 SMNVEV (reference sequence). This CDR3 is 15 amino acids long. For the CDR3, the DNA is TGTGCCAGCTCATCGCCAACGGCCACGGGGGCTGAAGCTTTCTTT. This translates into CASSSPTATGAEAFF.

The sample holds one count of this clone. The chain joins TRBV12-5 to TRBJ2-1, with D tentatively TRBD2 (6 bases). Trimming removed 3 bases at V and 9 bases at J, with 18 bases between. The CDR3 is 15 amino acids. The germline gives CDR1 LGHNT, CDR2 FRNRAP. In DNA form, the CDR3 reads TGTGCTAGTGGTTTCGGGGGTAGATGGAGGGCTGAGCAGTTCTTC. Its protein product is CASGFGGRWRAEQFF. The variable domain in full, with the rest retrieved from reference TRBV12-5 and TRBJ2-1, is DARVTQTPRHKVTEMGQEVTMRCQPILGHNTVFWYRQTMMQGLELLAYFRNRAPLDDSGMPKDRFSAEMPDATLATLKIQPSEPRDSAVYFCASGFGGRWRAEQFFGPGTRLTVL.